This T cell receptor beta chain appears in the sequencing data of a study of cytomegalovirus exposure and HLA in healthy donors. This clone occurred a few times. The antigen is undetermined. The CDR3 extends over 15 amino acids. Germline V gives CDR1 LNHDA, CDR2 SQIVND (reference sequence). V lost 3 bases and J lost 3, with 11 bases in between. Whole-study results and caveats: There were some V segments, including TRBV6-2 and TRBV6-3, excluded as indistinguishable. A later analysis, which compared TCR beta chains of equal frequency, found the HLA-associated ones more clonally expanded. One variant, a missense change in DCLRE1C, was linked in a later analysis to TCR beta V- and J-gene trimming.

The study ran its PCR with 60 Vbeta and 13 Jbeta primers. Only in-frame clones appear in the TCRdb table, and some are missing; sequencing was by immunoSEQ multiplex PCR. The sample shows under 200,000 clones, over 9.5% of them seen only once. The sample was PBMCs. The source of this sequence is a man in his forties or fifties in good health and CMV-seropositive. The chain joins TRBV19 to TRBJ1-4, with D unclear. CDR3 nucleotide sequence: TGTGCCAGTAGTATCGCCAAGGCGGCTAATGAAAAACTGTTTTTT. It is translated as CASSIAKAANEKLFF.